This T cell receptor beta chain was identified in a study of identical twins. General study results and limits: Twins' surplus sharing was weaker for beta out-of-frame sequences.

TCRdb itself ran the 5' RACE reads through MiXCR, one entry per CDR3 protein. The sample consists of some 790,000 distinct CDR3 sequences, about 20% of them appearing once. Germline CDR1 and CDR2: MNHEY and SVGEGT. Deletions cut 2 bases from V and 11 bases from J, with 12 bases between. This CDR3 region has 12 residues. This clonotype was counted only a few times. Its antigen is not known. A further study also used this sample, focusing on T cells expressing NK-cell markers. That study reports: The study drew TCR beta repertoires from sorted CD3+CD56+NKG2C+, CD3+CD56+NKG2C- and CD3+CD56-NKG2C+ T cells. Among several donors, these clonotypes also ranked first in the CD3+CD56-NKG2C+ fraction.

The chain uses TRBV6-2 or TRBV6-3 and TRBJ1-1; D may be TRBD1 (5 bases). This receptor was identified in a woman younger than 30 in good health. The material sequenced was PBMCs. The CDR3 coding sequence is TGTGCCAGCAGTTACGGTCAGGGTTCGGCTTTCTTT. Translating it yields CASSYGQGSAFF.